Listed below are T cell receptor beta chains from one sample, sequenced in a study of cytomegalovirus exposure and HLA in healthy donors. The method was immunoSEQ multiplex PCR; TCRdb's version includes in-frame clones alone and lacks a portion of them. The table records some 180,000 clones, around 78% of them present only once. Sequencing input: PBMCs. All receptors come from a woman aged 30 to 39 in good health and CMV-seropositive. The CDR3 runs from the conserved cysteine through the conserved F or W. The D gene is left open where the match is weak. Some rows have no size entry. The others give once, few or many, or a class for an expanded clone.

J	D	V	size	DNA	CDR3
TRBJ1-2	NA	TRBV4-3	few	TGCGCCAGCAGCCAAGCGATGTTACAGAGGGGAGGGGGGGGCTACACCTTC	CASSQAMLQRGGGGYTF
TRBJ1-3	NA	TRBV5-6	NA	TGTGCCAGCAGCCTAACAGGGATCAGCTCTGGAAACACCATATATTTT	CASSLTGISSGNTIYF
TRBJ2-7	TRBD2	TRBV6-1	NA	TGTGCCAGCAGTAAGCGGGGGGGAAGCTCCTACGAGCAGTACTTC	CASSKRGGSSYEQYF
TRBJ1-1	NA	TRBV6-5	NA	TGTGCCAGCAGTTACTCGATCGCGGGGTCTGAAGCTTTCTTT	CASSYSIAGSEAFF
TRBJ1-3	TRBD1	TRBV28	NA	TGTGCCAGCAACGAGGGGGCGGTTGGAAACACCATATATTTT	CASNEGAVGNTIYF
TRBJ1-3	NA	TRBV11-3	NA	TGTGCCAGCAGCTCGGCAGGGTTGCTCTCTGGAAACACCATATATTTT	CASSSAGLLSGNTIYF
TRBJ1-1	NA	TRBV10-1	NA	TGCGCCAGCAGTCCCGGACACAGGAACACTGAAGCTTTCTTT	CASSPGHRNTEAFF
TRBJ2-3	NA	TRBV6-1	once	TGTGCCAGCACACAAGGCACAGATACGCAGTATTTT	CASTQGTDTQYF
TRBJ1-3	TRBD1	TRBV7-9	NA	TGTGCCAGCAGCTTGGCGACAGGGCCTAGCTCTGGAAACACCATATATTTT	CASSLATGPSSGNTIYF
TRBJ2-7	TRBD2	TRBV11-3	NA	TGTGCCAGCAGCTTAGGACTAGCGGTACAGGAGCAGTACTTC	CASSLGLAVQEQYF
TRBJ1-1	TRBD1	TRBV27	NA	TGTGCCAGCAGTTTAACACAGGGGGCCACTGAAGCTTTCTTT	CASSLTQGATEAFF
TRBJ1-1	NA	TRBV18	few	TGTGCCAGCTCATGGGGAGCAACCCGAAACACTGAAGCTTTCTTT	CASSWGATRNTEAFF
TRBJ2-7	TRBD1	TRBV29-1	NA	TGCAGCGTTGCGGATCAGGGGGTCTACGAGCAGTACTTC	CSVADQGVYEQYF
TRBJ1-1	NA	TRBV4-2	NA	TGTGCCAGCAGCCAAGGCGCAGGGATGTTGAACACTGAAGCTTTCTTT	CASSQGAGMLNTEAFF
TRBJ2-3	TRBD2	TRBV28	NA	TGTGCCAGCAGTTTACGGGGACTAGCGGGGCTGAGCACAGATACGCAGTATTTT	CASSLRGLAGLSTDTQYF
TRBJ2-4	NA	TRBV9	NA	TGTGCCAGCAGCGTAGGTGAGGGCGGCACAAAAAACATTCAGTACTTC	CASSVGEGGTKNIQYF
TRBJ2-2	NA	TRBV5-4	few	TGTGCCAGCAGCGTAGGAGGGGGGGAGCTGTTTTTT	CASSVGGGELFF
TRBJ2-2	NA	TRBV10-3	NA	TGTGCCACCGCCGGGGGAACCGGGGAGCTGTTTTTT	CATAGGTGELFF
TRBJ1-1	NA	TRBV7-2	NA	TGTGCCAGCAGCCCCTGGACACCAAACACTGAAGCTTTCTTT	CASSPWTPNTEAFF
TRBJ2-5	TRBD2	TRBV7-8	NA	TGTGCCAGCAGCTTCAGGACTAGCGGGGGAGAGACCCAGTACTTC	CASSFRTSGGETQYF
TRBJ1-1	NA	TRBV9	NA	TGTGCCAGCAGCTTCTCTACGGTGAACACTGAAGCTTTCTTT	CASSFSTVNTEAFF
TRBJ1-1	NA	TRBV9	few	TGTGCCAGCAGCGTAGGGGGGCAGACTGAAGCTTTCTTT	CASSVGGQTEAFF
TRBJ2-3	TRBD2	TRBV6-6	NA	TGTGCCAGCAATCTAGCGGGAGGCATCACAGATACGCAGTATTTT	CASNLAGGITDTQYF
TRBJ2-5	TRBD2	TRBV6-1	NA	TGTGCCAGCAGTGAAGACGGGGGGGCGGTTCCCGCCTATCAAGAGACCCAGTACTTC	CASSEDGGAVPAYQETQYF
TRBJ2-5	TRBD1	TRBV5-5	NA	TGTGCCAGCAGCTTGGGGTGGGACAGGGAAGAGACCCAGTACTTC	CASSLGWDREETQYF
TRBJ2-7	NA	TRBV6-4	NA	TGTGCCAGCAGTGCTGACAGTCCGTGCTGCGAGCAGTACTTC	CASSADSPCCEQYF
TRBJ2-1	TRBD1	TRBV5-1	few	TGCGCCAGCAGCTTGGACAGGGGTGAATATAATGAGCAGTTCTTC	CASSLDRGEYNEQFF
TRBJ2-4	TRBD1	TRBV5-6	NA	TGTGCCAGCAGCTTGAAGCCGGGACAGGGATCAAGAGCCAAAAACATTCAGTACTTC	CASSLKPGQGSRAKNIQYF
TRBJ2-7	NA	TRBV5-8	NA	TGTGCCAGCAGCTTGAGGGGAAAGGGGGCCTACGAGCAGTACTTC	CASSLRGKGAYEQYF
TRBJ1-2	TRBD1	TRBV5-4	NA	TGTGCCAGCAGCCCTACGGCAGGGACAGGCTATGGCTACACCTTC	CASSPTAGTGYGYTF
TRBJ2-5	NA	TRBV15	once	TGTGCCACCAGCAGAGTAACAGGGGGGGGAGAGACCCAGTACTTC	CATSRVTGGGETQYF
TRBJ1-4	NA	TRBV7-9	NA	TGTTCCAGCAGCTTAGGGTCGGTACCTAATGAAAAACTGTTTTTT	CSSSLGSVPNEKLFF
TRBJ2-7	TRBD2	TRBV9	NA	TGTGCCAGCAGCGCAGGACTAGCGGAGACCTCCTACGAGCAGTACTTC	CASSAGLAETSYEQYF
TRBJ2-5	TRBD2	TRBV15	NA	TGTGCCACCAGCAAAGCGGGAGCCCAAGAGACCCAGTACTTC	CATSKAGAQETQYF
TRBJ2-5	NA	TRBV11-2	NA	TGTGCCAGCAGCCCGATCCGGGGGGCGACGAGGGCCGTGGGGACCCAGTACTTC	CASSPIRGATRAVGTQYF
TRBJ2-5	TRBD1	TRBV7-3	few	TGTGCCAGCAGCTCCGGACAGGGGGAGACCCAGTACTTC	CASSSGQGETQYF
TRBJ2-1	NA	TRBV12-5	NA	TGTGCTAGTGGTTTGGTACTTTCACTAGTCAATGAGCAGTTCTTC	CASGLVLSLVNEQFF
TRBJ2-2	TRBD1	TRBV11-3	NA	TGTGCCAGCAGCGCGCCGGGACAGGGGGCAGTTTCCGGGGAGCTGTTTTTT	CASSAPGQGAVSGELFF
TRBJ2-6	TRBD1	TRBV5-1	NA	TGCGCCAGCTCCCTTACGACAGGGCTTGGGGCCAACGTCCTGACTTTC	CASSLTTGLGANVLTF
TRBJ1-4	NA	TRBV7-8	NA	TGTGCCAGCAGCCTTAGGGTGGGGCGGACTAATGAAAAACTGTTTTTT	CASSLRVGRTNEKLFF
TRBJ2-7	TRBD1	TRBV6-1	NA	TGTGCCAGCAGCTACCGGGACAGGGACTCCTACGAGCAGTACTTC	CASSYRDRDSYEQYF
TRBJ2-1	TRBD2	TRBV5-1	NA	TGCGCCAGCAGCTCGGGGACTAGGTACCTGGATGAGCAGTTCTTC	CASSSGTRYLDEQFF
TRBJ1-2	TRBD1	TRBV27	NA	TGTGCCAGCAGTACCGGGACAGGGATGGGTGGCTACACCTTC	CASSTGTGMGGYTF
TRBJ1-3	NA	TRBV10-1	NA	TGCGCCAGCAGTCCCGGACAGAGAAACACCATATATTTT	CASSPGQRNTIYF
TRBJ2-6	TRBD1	TRBV4-1	NA	TGCGCCAGCAGCCAAGTTGGCCGGGACAGGGGTGGTGGGGCCAACGTCCTGACTTTC	CASSQVGRDRGGGANVLTF
TRBJ2-2	TRBD2	TRBV27	NA	TGTGCCAGCAGTTTAGAGGGACTAGCGGGAGTTGGCACCGGGGAGCTGTTTTTT	CASSLEGLAGVGTGELFF
TRBJ2-4	NA	TRBV9	NA	TGTGCCAGCAGCGTAGGGAGGGGCGGAGGGGAAAACATTCAGTACTTC	CASSVGRGGGENIQYF
TRBJ1-3	NA	TRBV19	NA	TGTGCCAGTAGTATGTCGACTACCTCTGGAAACACCATATATTTT	CASSMSTTSGNTIYF
TRBJ2-7	NA	TRBV6-5	NA	TGTGCCAGCAGTTATGCGCCGACTCCCTACGAGCAGTACTTC	CASSYAPTPYEQYF
TRBJ2-5	TRBD2	TRBV30	NA	TGTGCCTGGAGCCTAGCGGCCCAAGAGACCCAGTACTTC	CAWSLAAQETQYF
TRBJ1-4	NA	TRBV11-2	NA	TGTGCCAGCAGCTTAGATCAGGGTAATGAAAAACTGTTTTTT	CASSLDQGNEKLFF
TRBJ1-1	NA	TRBV2	NA	TGTGCCAGCAGGGGAGCCTCGAACACTGAAGCTTTCTTT	CASRGASNTEAFF
TRBJ1-2	NA	TRBV29-1	NA	TGCAGCGTTGAATTGGGTACAGAGTATGGCTACACCTTC	CSVELGTEYGYTF